This TCR beta chain appears in the sequencing data of a study of cytotoxic CD8 clonotypes in ibrutinib-treated CLL (dated by TCRdb to about 2021). Study-level background: The cohort had about a dozen relapsed/refractory and approximately 15 treatment-naive patients; roughly 17 were IGHV unmutated. An average of roughly 250,000 productive templates and around 100,000 productive rearrangements was obtained per sample. Cryopreserved peripheral blood mononuclear cells were collected at three points: before therapy, at response, and at either sustained remission or disease progression. Responses were partial in about 25 patients and complete in 2; after median approximately 67 months follow-up, some 14 stayed in remission and approximately twelve progressed. Samples at response were collected after a median of about 11 months of treatment, with a range of 6 to 36 months. Every sample from remission and from progressive disease was obtained while the patients were still on ibrutinib. Of the 70 to 90 people in the trial, roughly 27 had longitudinal samples available.

In the germline V gene (reference sequence), CDR1 corresponds to MNHNY and CDR2 to SVGAGI. V trim: 8 bases; J trim: 10 bases; unmatched bases: 6. Including the terminal cysteine and phenylalanine, the CDR3 comprises 12 residues. CDR3 DNA only is kept here, 36 bases in frame from base 1. Remarks on this clone: No cognate antigen has been identified for it. The record has no base qualities; no much larger clone is one base away.

The time point label, read with the paper, signifies: about eleven months on ibrutinib. Roughly 2 micrograms of genomic DNA were extracted from cryopreserved PBMCs for TCR beta library preparation. Longitudinal blood samples from CLL patients receiving ibrutinib monotherapy were subjected to high-throughput TCR beta sequencing. The patients were enrolled in a single-center, open-label phase 2 trial of ibrutinib monotherapy. The goal of deep resolution MiSeq sequencing was a depth between 1 in 1 million and 1 in 200,000 T cells, and coverage averaged 10x per clonotype. The immunoSEQ hsTCRB Kit was used to generate the TCR beta libraries. Concerning the study's data processing: Data were analyzed with ImmunoSEQ Data Assistant and ImmunoSEQ Analyzer, with V, D and J genes assigned per IMGT definitions. Clonality, with values ranging from 0 to 1, was calculated as one minus the normalized Shannon entropy of productive rearrangement frequencies. Only overrepresented clonotypes making up at least 0.05% of the repertoire of each patient were included in the public clonotype analysis. Repertoires from about a dozen age-matched healthy donors in immuneACCESS were used as clonality controls. TCRdb provides this immuneACCESS table in a form limited to in-frame rearrangements. Some clones are lacking; in checked studies, under half of them reflect an unresolved V gene, and why the rest are absent is not known. V and J calls and clone size are as listed in that table; D and trimming were resolved from the DNA. For this sample there are tens of thousands of clones; approximately 62% appear just once. The ten largest make up under 15% of the sample.

What the study reported, not specific to this receptor: Public clonotypes were rare and either contracted or stayed stable during treatment, and the rise in clonality at ibrutinib response reflected the expansion of private clonotypes. At ibrutinib response clonality went up, during sustained remission it held steady, and at progression it dropped back toward baseline. Sustained-remission and progressing patients did not have matched sampling times, and lymph node repertoires were not examined. Baseline clonality exceeded that of age-matched healthy donors and correlated strongly with circulating CD8+ T-cell counts.

The chain is encoded by TRBV6-6 joined to TRBJ1-4; 8 central nucleotides agree with TRBD1. This TCR was recovered from a human donor with chronic lymphocytic leukemia. The input for sequencing was PBMCs, taken after 12 months of ibrutinib treatment. The CDR3 protein is CASFDRGGKLFF. The nucleotide sequence reads as follows: TGTGCCAGCTTCGACAGGGGCGGAAAACTGTTTTTT.